This TCR beta chain was captured in a study of OX40 agonist ivuxolimab in advanced cancers. Baseline was the first blood sampling point, followed by cycle 4 day 1 and cycle 7 day 1. Study outcomes and limitations: At 0.1 to 3.0 mg/kg and by week 6, clonal expansion occurred in CD4+ and CD8+ blood T cells.

V was trimmed by 0 bases and J by 0 bases, leaving 10 bases between them. The CDR3 extends over 16 amino acids. Per germline, CDR1 SGHRS and CDR2 YFSETQ. Notes on this clone: No antigen is known for it.

Only in-frame clones appear in the TCRdb table, and some are missing; sequencing was by immunoSEQ multiplex PCR. The profile shows roughly 59,000 clones, nearly 85% of them singletons. The sequenced sample was CD4+ or CD8+ T cells sorted from blood, obtained in a trial of the OX40 agonist ivuxolimab. The source is an adult with an advanced solid tumor such as melanoma, head and neck, liver or kidney cancer. J is TRBJ1-3 and V is TRBV5-1; D possibly corresponds to TRBD1 (5 bases). Here the CDR3 DNA reads TGCGCCAGCAGCTTGGGGGACGCCAACTCTGGAAACACCATATATTTT. This codes for CASSLGDANSGNTIYF.